This section outlines one T cell receptor beta chain sequence together with its context. The antigen remains undetermined. The sample comes from a study of cytomegalovirus exposure and HLA in healthy donors. About the research overall: The roughly 120 validation repertoires and the roughly 690 first-cohort repertoires shared a platform, a later analysis reported. Study conclusions and caveats: Researchers catalogued about 160 TCR beta chains as cytomegalovirus-associated. The finding came from a later analysis; first-cohort TCR clusters tended to co-occur in the approximately 120 validation repertoires.

Measured with immunoSEQ multiplex PCR; TCRdb has only the in-frame clones, and not every one. The table records roughly 330,000 clones, around 90% of them present only once. The CDR3 consists of 13 residues. The germline gives CDR1 MGHDK, CDR2 SYGVNS. Trimming removed 6 bases from V and 1 base from J, with 6 bases in between. The rearrangement uses TRBV25-1 and TRBJ2-2, with D unresolved. The TCR comes from a woman younger than 45 in good health and CMV-seropositive. The sample taken for sequencing was PBMCs. The CDR3 reads CASRKVNTGELFF. The DNA of the CDR3 is TGTGCCAGCAGGAAGGTGAACACCGGGGAGCTGTTTTTT.